These 21 T cell receptor beta chains were sequenced from one sample in a study of blood T cell repertoires in COVID-19. Profiling relied on immunoSEQ multiplex PCR, and the TCRdb table lists in-frame clones only, not all of them. The sample carries roughly 330,000 clones, 87% recorded once. The sequencing sample was made of peripheral blood. Receptors originate from a man aged 25 to 45 with COVID-19, enrolled during active disease.

The chain combines TRBV23-1 with TRBJ2-2; the match to TRBD2 covers 9 bases. TRBV23-1 is known as an ORF, though its function is uncertain. The CDR3 is made up of 16 amino acids. V was clipped by 0 bases and J by 1 base; unmatched bases: 0. DNA for the CDR3: TGCGCCAGCAGTCAATCGACTAGCGGGAACACCGGGGAGCTGTTTTTT. It yields the protein CASSQSTSGNTGELFF.

The rearrangement uses TRBV10-3 and TRBJ2-2; 12 nucleotides line up with TRBD1. The J segment lost 5 bases and the V segment lost 3 bases, leaving 10 bases of the junction unmatched. This CDR3 comprises 18 residues. Germline V gene lookup returns CDR1 ENHRY and CDR2 SYGVKD. The CDR3 sequence: CAISDRYGTGGETGELFF. DNA for the CDR3: TGTGCCATCAGTGACCGCTACGGGACAGGGGGCGAAACCGGGGAGCTGTTTTTT.

The CDR3 DNA is TGTGCCAGCAGCTTTGGAGGACTAGCTGGTGAGACCCAGTACTTC. Translation: CASSFGGLAGETQYF. V usage is TRBV7-7 and J usage is TRBJ2-5, with 8 bases fitting TRBD2. The J segment lost 5 bases and the V segment lost 3 bases, leaving 8 bases of the junction unmatched. CDR1 and CDR2 from the germline V gene are SSHAT and FNYEAQ (reference sequence). This CDR3 spans 15 amino acids.

The genes are TRBV19 and TRBJ1-2; D remains unclear. The ends were cut back, 6 bases at V and 1 base at J, with 9 bases in the middle. Germline V CDR1 and CDR2: LNHDA, SQIVND (reference sequence). CDR3 length: 13 residues. The CDR3 protein is CASSWTFNYGYTF. The CDR3 nucleotides read TGTGCCAGTAGCTGGACTTTTAACTATGGCTACACCTTC.

CDR3 residues: CASSLTAAYNSPLHF. The DNA of the CDR3 is TGTGCCAGCAGTTTGACAGCCGCCTATAATTCACCCCTCCACTTT. V and J are TRBV6-2 or TRBV6-3 and TRBJ1-6; D perhaps matches TRBD1 (5 bases). There are 15 residues in the CDR3. V dropped 4 bases and J dropped 2 bases, with 9 bases sitting between them. CDR1 and CDR2 from the germline V gene are MNHEY and SVGEGT.

This chain joins TRBV7-2 and TRBJ2-1; 13 bases are a match to TRBD2. The CDR3 totals 18 residues. V dropped 5 bases and J dropped 3; count of bases not matched to a gene: 10. CDR1 is SGHTA, CDR2 FQGNSA, per germline. The CDR3 is CASSLGLAGRGFYNEQFF. The CDR3 DNA sequence: TGTGCCAGCAGCCTGGGACTAGCGGGACGGGGGTTCTACAATGAGCAGTTCTTC. Using reference TRBV7-2 and TRBJ2-1 for the parts outside the CDR3, the full variable domain is GAGVSQSPSNKVTEKGKDVELRCDPISGHTALYWYRQSLGQGLEFLIYFQGNSAPDKSGLPSDRFSAERTGGSVSTLTIQRTQQEDSAVYLCASSLGLAGRGFYNEQFFGPGTRLTVL.

The rearrangement uses TRBV5-1 and TRBJ1-4; possible D gene TRBD1, 5 bases. This CDR3 comprises 14 residues. Between the trimmed V and J ends, which lost 5 bases and 6 bases, there was a span of 14 bases. The V gene's germline CDR1 is SGHRS and CDR2 YFSETQ. This chain's CDR3 is CASSSWGGHEKLFF. CDR3 coding DNA: TGCGCCAGCAGTTCCTGGGGCGGACATGAAAAACTGTTTTTT.

This chain joins TRBV29-1 and TRBJ2-3; D is possibly TRBD1 (5 bases). The CDR3 loop spans 10 amino acids. CDR1 SQVTM and CDR2 ANQGSEA come from the germline V gene. Trimming shortened V by 4 bases and J by 13 bases, and 12 bases separated the two germline ends. The CDR3 protein is CSVAAEGEYF. CDR3 DNA: TGCAGCGTTGCGGCGGAAGGGGAGTATTTT.

This clone was counted between two and nine times. The chain is built from TRBV12-3 or TRBV12-4 and TRBJ1-1; no clear D gene. V lost 1 base and J lost 0, with 3 bases in between. The CDR3 extends over 13 amino acids. CDR3 sequence reads: CASSLDMNTEAFF. The DNA of the CDR3 is TGTGCCAGCAGTTTAGACATGAACACTGAAGCTTTCTTT.

V is TRBV29-1 and J is TRBJ2-7, with D perhaps assigned TRBD1 or TRBD2 (6 bases each). The germline V and J ends were trimmed by 7 bases and 4 bases, with 17 bases remaining between them. The CDR3 contains 13 residues. The germline V gene encodes CDR1 SQVTM and CDR2 ANQGSEA. In DNA form, the CDR3 reads TGCAGCGCGGAGGGGGTGACTAATTACGAGCAGTACTTC. It codes for CSAEGVTNYEQYF.

This chain connects TRBV7-2 to TRBJ2-5, with 8 bases identical to TRBD1. Germline V gives CDR1 SGHTA, CDR2 FQGNSA. The CDR3 is 16 residues long. Trimming took 0 bases from V and 5 from J; bases not matched to a gene: 8. The CDR3 coding sequence is TGTGCCAGCAGCTTAGCCGGGCAGGGGGCGGTGGAGACCCAGTACTTC. Translation: CASSLAGQGAVETQYF.

The chain is built from TRBV13 and TRBJ2-7; 8 nucleotides match TRBD1. Germline assignment: CDR1 PRHDT and CDR2 FYEKMQ (reference sequence). The CDR3 extends over 15 amino acids. The junction had 8 bases not matched to a gene; V was cut back by 4 bases and J by 3 bases. CDR3 sequence reads: CASSSGTGLIYEQYF. Written as DNA, the CDR3 is TGTGCCAGCAGCTCCGGGACAGGACTCATCTACGAGCAGTACTTC.

The V and J genes are TRBV9 and TRBJ2-3; 10 nucleotides line up with TRBD1. The germline V gene encodes CDR1 SGDLS and CDR2 YYNGEE. CDR3 length equals 20 residues. Unmatched junction bases numbered 23, after V lost 4 bases and J lost 6 bases. This CDR3 reads CASSPNPPGQGPPMMDTQYF. CDR3 nucleotide sequence: TGTGCCAGCAGCCCCAACCCCCCGGGACAGGGGCCGCCAATGATGGATACGCAGTATTTT. Variable domain in full (rest from reference TRBV9 and TRBJ2-3): DSGVTQTPKHLITATGQRVTLRCSPRSGDLSVYWYQQSLDQGLQFLIQYYNGEERAKGNILERFSAQQFPDLHSELNLSSLELGDSALYFCASSPNPPGQGPPMMDTQYFGPGTRLTVL.

The gene calls are TRBV5-1 and TRBJ2-7; D gene ambiguous. The CDR3 runs 14 residues. In germline, CDR1 is SGHRS, CDR2 YFSETQ. Trimming cost V 0 bases and J 1 base, with 8 bases left between them. Written as DNA, the CDR3 is TGCGCCAGCAGCTTGGCGGCGGCATCCTACGAGCAGTACTTC. Translation gives CASSLAAASYEQYF.

V is TRBV6-2 or TRBV6-3 and J is TRBJ1-2, with a tentative D call TRBD1 (5 bases). V lost 4 bases and J 5 bases, leaving 17 bases between the germline ends. Germline V gene data show CDR1 as MNHEY and CDR2 as SVGEGT. The CDR3 has 15 amino acids. The CDR3 nucleotides read TGTGCCAGCAGTTCGGTCGCCCTAGGGGCTTATGGCTACACCTTC. This sequence encodes CASSSVALGAYGYTF.

This chain joins TRBV10-2 and TRBJ2-4, with 8 bases lining up with TRBD1. Germline V gives CDR1 WSHSY, CDR2 SAAADI. After removal of 6 bases from V and 3 bases from J, the junction contained 4 bases not matched to a gene. The CDR3 consists of 14 residues. The CDR3 here is CASSLQGGKNIQYF. DNA of the CDR3: TGCGCCAGCAGCCTACAGGGGGGCAAAAACATTCAGTACTTC.

This rearrangement joins TRBV11-3 to TRBJ2-5, with TRBD1 matching 7 bases. CDR1 is SGHNT and CDR2 is YENEEA in the germline V gene. V was clipped by 6 bases and J by 7 bases; unmatched bases: 11. The CDR3 totals 14 residues. CDR3 sequence (DNA): TGTGCCAGCAGTGAACAGGGGTTTACGGGGACCCAGTACTTC. Translated: CASSEQGFTGTQYF.

The V call is TRBV11-3, the J call TRBJ2-2; D remains ambiguous. The CDR3 sequence is 15 residues long. Trimming pared 4 bases from V and 8 bases from J, leaving 17 bases between. From germline, CDR1 is SGHNT and CDR2 YENEEA. CDR3 region: CASSSPLGSPGELFF. For the CDR3, the DNA is TGTGCCAGCAGCTCGCCCTTGGGCTCGCCGGGGGAGCTGTTTTTT.

This chain joins TRBV10-3 and TRBJ1-2, with D maybe TRBD1 (5 bases). The CDR3 is made up of 12 amino acids. Between the trimmed V and J ends, which lost 8 bases and 2 bases, there was a span of 9 bases. Looked up from germline, CDR1 is ENHRY and CDR2 is SYGVKD. In nucleotides, the CDR3 is TGTGCCATCTCCGGGGGAAACTATGGCTACACCTTC. Amino acid sequence: CAISGGNYGYTF.

The chain links TRBV28 to TRBJ1-4; D is unresolved. Germline V gene lookup returns CDR1 MDHEN and CDR2 SYDVKM. Trimming pared 2 bases from V and 4 bases from J, leaving 8 bases between. This CDR3 is 14 amino acids long. CDR3 bases: TGTGCCAGCAGTTTACGCAGGTTTAATGAAAAACTGTTTTTT. This encodes CASSLRRFNEKLFF.

The CDR3 sequence is CASRFSGRGEQYF. The CDR3 DNA reads TGTGCCAGCAGATTTAGCGGGAGGGGGGAGCAGTACTTC. This chain uses TRBV7-2 with TRBJ2-7; TRBD2 matches at 11 bases. The V and J ends lost 6 bases and 7 bases, in that order; junction bases with no gene match: 5. CDR3 length: 13 amino acids. Germline loops: CDR1 SGHTA, CDR2 FQGNSA.